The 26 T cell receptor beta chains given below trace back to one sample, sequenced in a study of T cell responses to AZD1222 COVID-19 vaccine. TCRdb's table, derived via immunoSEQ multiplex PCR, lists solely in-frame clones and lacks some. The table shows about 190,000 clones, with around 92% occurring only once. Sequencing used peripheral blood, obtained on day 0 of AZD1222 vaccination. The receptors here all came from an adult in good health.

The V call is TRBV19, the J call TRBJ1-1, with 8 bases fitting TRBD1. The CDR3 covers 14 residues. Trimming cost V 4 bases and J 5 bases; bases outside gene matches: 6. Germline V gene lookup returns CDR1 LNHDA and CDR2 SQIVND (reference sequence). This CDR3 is CASSSDRGRTEAFF. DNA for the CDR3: TGTGCCAGTAGTAGCGACAGGGGAAGGACTGAAGCTTTCTTT.

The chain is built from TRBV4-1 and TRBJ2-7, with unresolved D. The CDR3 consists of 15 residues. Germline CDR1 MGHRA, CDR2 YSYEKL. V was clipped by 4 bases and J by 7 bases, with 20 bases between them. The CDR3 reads CASSPRALLEDEQYF. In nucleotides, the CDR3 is TGCGCCAGCAGCCCCCGGGCCCTCTTAGAGGATGAGCAGTACTTC.

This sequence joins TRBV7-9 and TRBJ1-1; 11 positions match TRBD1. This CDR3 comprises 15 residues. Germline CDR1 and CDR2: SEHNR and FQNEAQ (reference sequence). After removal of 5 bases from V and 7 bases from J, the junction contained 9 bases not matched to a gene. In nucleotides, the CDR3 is TGTGCCAGCAGCGCGGCCGGGACAGGGGGATTTGAAGCTTTCTTT. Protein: CASSAAGTGGFEAFF.

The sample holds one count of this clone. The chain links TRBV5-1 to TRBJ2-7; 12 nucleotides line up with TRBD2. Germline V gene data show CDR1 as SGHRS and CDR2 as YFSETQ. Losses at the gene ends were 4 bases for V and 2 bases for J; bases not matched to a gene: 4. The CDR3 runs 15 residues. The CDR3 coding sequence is TGCGCCAGCAGCAAACTAGCGGGGGGCACCTACGAGCAGTACTTC. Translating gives CASSKLAGGTYEQYF.

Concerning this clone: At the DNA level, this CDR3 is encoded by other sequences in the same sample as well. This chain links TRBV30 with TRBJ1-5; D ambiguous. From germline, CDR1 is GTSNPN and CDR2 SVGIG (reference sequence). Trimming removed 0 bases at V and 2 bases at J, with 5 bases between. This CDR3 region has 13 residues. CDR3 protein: CAWSVQGNQPQHF. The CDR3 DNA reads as TGTGCCTGGAGTGTACAAGGCAATCAGCCCCAGCATTTT.

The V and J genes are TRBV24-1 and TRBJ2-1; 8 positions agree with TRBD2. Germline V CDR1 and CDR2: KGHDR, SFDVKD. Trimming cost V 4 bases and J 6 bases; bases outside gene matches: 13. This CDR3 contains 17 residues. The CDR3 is CATSDLSLAENPNEQFF. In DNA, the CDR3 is TGTGCCACCAGTGACCTATCACTAGCGGAGAATCCCAATGAGCAGTTCTTC.

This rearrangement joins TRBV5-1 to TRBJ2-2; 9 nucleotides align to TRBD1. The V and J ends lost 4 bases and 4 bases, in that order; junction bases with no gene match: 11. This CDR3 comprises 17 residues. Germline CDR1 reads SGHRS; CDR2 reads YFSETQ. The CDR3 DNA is TGCGCCAGCAGCCGCCCCCGGGCGACAGGGGGCACCGGGGAGCTGTTTTTT. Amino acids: CASSRPRATGGTGELFF.

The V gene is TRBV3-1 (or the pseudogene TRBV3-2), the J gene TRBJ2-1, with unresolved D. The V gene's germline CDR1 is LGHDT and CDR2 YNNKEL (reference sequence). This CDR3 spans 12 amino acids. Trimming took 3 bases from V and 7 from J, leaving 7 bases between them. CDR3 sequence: CASSHNQNEQFF. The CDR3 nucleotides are TGTGCCAGCAGCCACAATCAAAATGAGCAGTTCTTC.

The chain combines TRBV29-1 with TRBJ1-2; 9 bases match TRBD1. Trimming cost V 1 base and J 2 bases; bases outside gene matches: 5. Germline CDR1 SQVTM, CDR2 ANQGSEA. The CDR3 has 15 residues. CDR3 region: CSVEARTGVNYGYTF. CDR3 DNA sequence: TGCAGCGTTGAAGCCCGGACAGGGGTGAACTATGGCTACACCTTC.

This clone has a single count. CDR3 sequence (DNA): TGTGCCAGCACAGAGCCGGGCAGGGGATTTGATGGCTACACCTTC. Translation: CASTEPGRGFDGYTF. The J gene is TRBJ1-2, the V gene TRBV6-5; tentative D call: TRBD1 (6 bases). CDR3 length: 15 amino acids. CDR1 is MNHEY, CDR2 SVGAGI, per germline. With 7 bases removed from V and 6 bases from J, the gap between germline ends came to 21 bases.

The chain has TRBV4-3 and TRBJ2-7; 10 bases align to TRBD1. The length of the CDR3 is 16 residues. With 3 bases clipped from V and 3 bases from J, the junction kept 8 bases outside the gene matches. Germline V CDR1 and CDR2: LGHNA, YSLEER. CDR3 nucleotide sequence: TGCGCCAGCAGCCATACCGGGACAGGGGAGGTCTACGAGCAGTACTTC. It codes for CASSHTGTGEVYEQYF.

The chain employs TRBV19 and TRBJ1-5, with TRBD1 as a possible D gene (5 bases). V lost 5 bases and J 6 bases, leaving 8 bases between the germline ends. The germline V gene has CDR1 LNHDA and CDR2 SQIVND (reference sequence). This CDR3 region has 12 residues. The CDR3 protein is CASSFQGQPQHF. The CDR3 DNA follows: TGTGCCAGTAGTTTCCAGGGTCAGCCCCAGCATTTT.

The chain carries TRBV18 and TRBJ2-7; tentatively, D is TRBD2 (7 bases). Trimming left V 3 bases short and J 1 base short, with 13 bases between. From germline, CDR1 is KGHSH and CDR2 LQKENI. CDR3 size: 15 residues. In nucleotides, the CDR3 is TGTGCCAGCTCACCGGGGAGGGGGGTATCCTACGAGCAGTACTTC. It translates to CASSPGRGVSYEQYF.

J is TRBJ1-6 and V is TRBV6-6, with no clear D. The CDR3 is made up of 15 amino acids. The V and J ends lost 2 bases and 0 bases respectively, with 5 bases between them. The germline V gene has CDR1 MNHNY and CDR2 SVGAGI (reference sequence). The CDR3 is CASSYGSSYNSPLHF. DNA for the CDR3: TGTGCCAGCAGTTACGGCAGCTCCTATAATTCACCCCTCCACTTT.

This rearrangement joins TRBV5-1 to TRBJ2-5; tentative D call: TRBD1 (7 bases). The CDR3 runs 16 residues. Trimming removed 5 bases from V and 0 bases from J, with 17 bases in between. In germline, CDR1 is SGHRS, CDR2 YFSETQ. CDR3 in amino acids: CASREGAAGYQETQYF. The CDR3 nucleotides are TGCGCCAGCAGGGAGGGGGCAGCGGGCTACCAAGAGACCCAGTACTTC.

CDR3 loop: CASSPRAGPETQYF. The CDR3 DNA follows: TGTGCCAGCAGTCCACGCGCGGGTCCGGAGACCCAGTACTTC. The V gene is TRBV6-5, the J gene TRBJ2-5; D perhaps matches TRBD2 (5 bases). The CDR3 totals 14 residues. CDR1 and CDR2 (germline): MNHEY, SVGAGI. V lost 5 bases to trimming and J lost 5 bases, with 15 bases between them.

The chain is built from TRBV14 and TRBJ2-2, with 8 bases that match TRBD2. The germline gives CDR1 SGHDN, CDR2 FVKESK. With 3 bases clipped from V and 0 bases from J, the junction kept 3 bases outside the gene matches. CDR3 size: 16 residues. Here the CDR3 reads CASSQVAGSNTGELFF. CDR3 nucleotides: TGTGCCAGCAGCCAGGTAGCGGGGTCGAACACCGGGGAGCTGTTTTTT.

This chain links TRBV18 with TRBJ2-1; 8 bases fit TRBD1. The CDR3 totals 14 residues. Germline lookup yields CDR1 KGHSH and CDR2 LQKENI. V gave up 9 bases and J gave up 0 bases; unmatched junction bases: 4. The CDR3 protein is CARPQGASYNEQFF. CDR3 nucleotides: TGTGCCAGGCCTCAGGGGGCCTCCTACAATGAGCAGTTCTTC.

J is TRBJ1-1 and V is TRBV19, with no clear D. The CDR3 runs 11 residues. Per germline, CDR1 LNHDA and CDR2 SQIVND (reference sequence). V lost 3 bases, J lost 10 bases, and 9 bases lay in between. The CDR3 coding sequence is TGTGCCAGTAGTATGCGGGGAGGAGCTTTCTTT. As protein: CASSMRGGAFF.

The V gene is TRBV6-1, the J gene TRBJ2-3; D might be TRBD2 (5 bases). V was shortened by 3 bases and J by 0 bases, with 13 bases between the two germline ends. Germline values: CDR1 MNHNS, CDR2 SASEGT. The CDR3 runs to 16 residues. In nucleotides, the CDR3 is TGTGCCAGCAGTGATATCCCGGGATTTAGCACAGATACGCAGTATTTT. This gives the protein CASSDIPGFSTDTQYF.

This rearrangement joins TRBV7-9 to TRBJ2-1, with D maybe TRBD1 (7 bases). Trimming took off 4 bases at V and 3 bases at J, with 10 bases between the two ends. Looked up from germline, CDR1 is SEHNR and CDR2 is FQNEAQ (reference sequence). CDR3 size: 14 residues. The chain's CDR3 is CASSWRDSYNEQFF. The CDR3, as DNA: TGTGCCAGCAGCTGGAGGGACAGCTACAATGAGCAGTTCTTC.

CDR3 bases: TGTGCCAGCAGTTTCGCGGTAGCCGGGGGAGGGACCCAGTACTTC. Translated, it gives CASSFAVAGGGTQYF. This sequence joins TRBV28 and TRBJ2-5, with D possibly TRBD2 on 6 matching bases. V lost 3 bases to trimming and J lost 7 bases, with 18 bases between them. This CDR3 region has 15 residues. CDR1 is MDHEN, CDR2 SYDVKM, per germline.

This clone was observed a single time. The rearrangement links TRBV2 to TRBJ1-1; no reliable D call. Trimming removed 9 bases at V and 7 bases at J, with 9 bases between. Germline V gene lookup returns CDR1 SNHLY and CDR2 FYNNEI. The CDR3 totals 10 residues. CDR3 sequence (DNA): TGTGCCAGTTCGGGCTATGAAGCTTTCTTT. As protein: CASSGYEAFF.

The CDR3 spells CASGQESSYNSPLHF. In DNA form, the CDR3 reads TGTGCCAGCGGACAGGAGAGCTCCTATAATTCACCCCTCCACTTT. The V and J genes are TRBV2 and TRBJ1-6; 7 bases agree with TRBD1. CDR3 length: 15 amino acids. Germline CDR1 and CDR2: SNHLY and FYNNEI. V was pared by 8 bases and J by 0 bases, with 4 bases of the junction left unmatched. The complete variable domain, with remaining parts taken from reference TRBV2 and TRBJ1-6, reads EPEVTQTPSHQVTQMGQEVILRCVPISNHLYFYWYRQILGQKVEFLVSFYNNEISEKSEIFDDQFSVERPDGSNFTLKIRSTKLEDSAMYFCASGQESSYNSPLHFGNGTRLTVT.

The CDR3 nucleotides read TGTGCCAGTACAAGACCGACTGATAACTATGGCTACACCTTC. Translating gives CASTRPTDNYGYTF. J is TRBJ1-2 and V is TRBV6-5; unclear D gene. Germline V gene sequence: CDR1 MNHEY, CDR2 SVGAGI. The CDR3 extends over 14 amino acids. V lost 9 bases and J 1 base, leaving 15 bases between the germline ends.

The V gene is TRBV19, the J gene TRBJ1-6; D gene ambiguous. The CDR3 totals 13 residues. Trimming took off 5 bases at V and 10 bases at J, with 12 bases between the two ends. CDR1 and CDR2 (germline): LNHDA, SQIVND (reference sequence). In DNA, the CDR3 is TGTGCCAGTAGTTCCCAGGTGGACTCACCCCTCCACTTT. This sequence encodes CASSSQVDSPLHF.